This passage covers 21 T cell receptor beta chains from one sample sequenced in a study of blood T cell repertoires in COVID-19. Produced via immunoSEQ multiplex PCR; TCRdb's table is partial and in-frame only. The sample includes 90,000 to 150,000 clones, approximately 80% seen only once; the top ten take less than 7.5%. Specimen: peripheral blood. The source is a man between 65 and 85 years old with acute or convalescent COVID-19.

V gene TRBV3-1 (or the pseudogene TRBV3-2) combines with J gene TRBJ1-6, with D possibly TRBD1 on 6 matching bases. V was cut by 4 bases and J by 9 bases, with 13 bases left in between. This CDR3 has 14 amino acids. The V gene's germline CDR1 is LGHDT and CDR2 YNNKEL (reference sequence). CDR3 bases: TGTGCCAGCAGCCCAGGGGTTGCGAGTTCACCCCTCCACTTT. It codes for CASSPGVASSPLHF.

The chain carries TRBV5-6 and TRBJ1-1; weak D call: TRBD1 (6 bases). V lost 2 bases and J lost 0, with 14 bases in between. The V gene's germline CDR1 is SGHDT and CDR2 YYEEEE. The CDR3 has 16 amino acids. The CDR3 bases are TGTGCCAGCAGCTTCCGGGACACCATATTGAACACTGAAGCTTTCTTT. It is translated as CASSFRDTILNTEAFF.

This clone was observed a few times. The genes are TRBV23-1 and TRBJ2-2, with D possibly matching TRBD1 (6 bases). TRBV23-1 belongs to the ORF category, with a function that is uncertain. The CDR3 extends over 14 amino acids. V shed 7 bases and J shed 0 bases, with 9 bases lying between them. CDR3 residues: CASKGTSNTGELFF. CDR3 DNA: TGCGCCAGCAAAGGGACATCGAACACCGGGGAGCTGTTTTTT.

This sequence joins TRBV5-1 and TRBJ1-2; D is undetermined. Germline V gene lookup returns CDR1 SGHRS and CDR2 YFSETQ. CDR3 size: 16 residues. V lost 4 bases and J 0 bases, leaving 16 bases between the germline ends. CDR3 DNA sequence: TGCGCCAGCAGCCCGGGAGGGAGACCAACTAACTATGGCTACACCTTC. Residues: CASSPGGRPTNYGYTF.

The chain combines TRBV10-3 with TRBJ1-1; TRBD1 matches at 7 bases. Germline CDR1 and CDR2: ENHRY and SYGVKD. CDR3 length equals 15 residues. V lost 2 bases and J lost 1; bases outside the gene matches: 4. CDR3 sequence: CAISETGVGNTEAFF. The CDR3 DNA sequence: TGTGCCATCAGTGAGACAGGGGTCGGGAACACTGAAGCTTTCTTT.

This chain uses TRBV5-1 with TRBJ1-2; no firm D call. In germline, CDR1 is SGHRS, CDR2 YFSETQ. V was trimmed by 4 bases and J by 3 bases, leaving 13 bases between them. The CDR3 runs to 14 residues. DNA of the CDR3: TGCGCCAGCAGCCTGGCACTCGGAGACTATGGCTACACCTTC. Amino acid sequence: CASSLALGDYGYTF. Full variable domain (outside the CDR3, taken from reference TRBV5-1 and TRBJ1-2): KAGVTQTPRYLIKTRGQQVTLSCSPISGHRSVSWYQQTPGQGLQFLFEYFSETQRNKGNFPGRFSGRQFSNSRSEMNVSTLELGDSALYLCASSLALGDYGYTFGSGTRLTVV.

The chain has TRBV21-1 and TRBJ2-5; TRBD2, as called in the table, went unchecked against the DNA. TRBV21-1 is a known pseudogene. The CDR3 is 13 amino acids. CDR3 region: CASSKGPLATQYF. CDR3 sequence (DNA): TGTGCCAGCAGCAAAGGGCCCCTAGCGACCCAGTACTTC.

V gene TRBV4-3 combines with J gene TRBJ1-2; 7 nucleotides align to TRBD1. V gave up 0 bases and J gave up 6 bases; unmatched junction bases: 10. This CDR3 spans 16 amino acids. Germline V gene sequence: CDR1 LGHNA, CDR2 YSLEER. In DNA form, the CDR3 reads TGCGCCAGCAGCCAAGATATTGGAGGGGGCGAGGATGGCTACACCTTC. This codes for CASSQDIGGGEDGYTF.

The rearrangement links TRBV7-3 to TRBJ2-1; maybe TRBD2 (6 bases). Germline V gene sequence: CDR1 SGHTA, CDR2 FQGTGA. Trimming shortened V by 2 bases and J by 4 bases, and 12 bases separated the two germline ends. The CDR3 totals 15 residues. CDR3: CASSLGVGTYNEQFF. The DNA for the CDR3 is TGTGCCAGCAGCTTAGGGGTAGGGACTTACAATGAGCAGTTCTTC.

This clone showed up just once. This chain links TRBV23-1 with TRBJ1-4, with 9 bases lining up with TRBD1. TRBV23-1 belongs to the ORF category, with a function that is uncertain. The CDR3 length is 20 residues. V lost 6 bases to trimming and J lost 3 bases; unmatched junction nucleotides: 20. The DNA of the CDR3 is TGCGCCAGCAGCCAAGGTAAGAGACAGCGGACAGGGGCTTCTAATGAAAAACTGTTTTTT. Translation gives CASSQGKRQRTGASNEKLFF.

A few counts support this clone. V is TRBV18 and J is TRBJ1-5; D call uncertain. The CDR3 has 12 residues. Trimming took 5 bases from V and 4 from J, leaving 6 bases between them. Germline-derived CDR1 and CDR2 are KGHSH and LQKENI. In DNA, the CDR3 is TGTGCCAGCTCAACCCGGAATCAGCCCCAGCATTTT. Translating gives CASSTRNQPQHF.

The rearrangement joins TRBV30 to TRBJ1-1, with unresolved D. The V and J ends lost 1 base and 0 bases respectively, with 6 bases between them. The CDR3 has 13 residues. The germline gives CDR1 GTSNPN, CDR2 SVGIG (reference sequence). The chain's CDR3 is CAWSGQMNTEAFF. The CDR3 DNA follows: TGTGCCTGGAGTGGTCAGATGAACACTGAAGCTTTCTTT.

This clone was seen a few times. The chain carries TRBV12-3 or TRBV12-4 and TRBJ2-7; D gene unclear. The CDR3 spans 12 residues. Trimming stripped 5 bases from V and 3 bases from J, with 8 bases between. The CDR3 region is CASSPQDYEQYF. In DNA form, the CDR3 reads TGTGCCAGCAGTCCCCAGGACTACGAGCAGTACTTC.

The CDR3 loop is CASSSLVMRVGNQPQHF. CDR3 in DNA: TGTGCCAGCAGTTCCCTTGTTATGAGGGTGGGCAATCAGCCCCAGCATTTT. The V call is TRBV6-2 or TRBV6-3, the J call TRBJ1-5; no clear D gene. Germline values: CDR1 MNHEY, CDR2 SVGEGT. The CDR3 is 17 amino acids. The germline V and J ends were trimmed by 4 bases and 2 bases, with 18 bases remaining between them.

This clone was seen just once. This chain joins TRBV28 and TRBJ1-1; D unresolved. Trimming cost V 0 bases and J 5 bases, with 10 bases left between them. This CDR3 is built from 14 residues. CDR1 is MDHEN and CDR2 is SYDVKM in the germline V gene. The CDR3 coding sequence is TGTGCCAGCAGTTTATGGGGATCGGGAACTGAAGCTTTCTTT. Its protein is CASSLWGSGTEAFF.

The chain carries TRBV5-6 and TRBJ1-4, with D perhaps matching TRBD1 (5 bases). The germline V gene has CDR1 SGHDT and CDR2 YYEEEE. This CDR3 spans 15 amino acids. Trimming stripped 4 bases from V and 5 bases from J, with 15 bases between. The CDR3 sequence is CASSDYNKGNEKLFF. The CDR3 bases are TGTGCCAGCAGCGATTACAACAAGGGGAATGAAAAACTGTTTTTT.

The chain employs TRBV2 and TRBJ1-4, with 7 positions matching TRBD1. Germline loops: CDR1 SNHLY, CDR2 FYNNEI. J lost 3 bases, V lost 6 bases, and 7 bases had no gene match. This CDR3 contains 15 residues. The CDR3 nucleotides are TGTGCCAGCAGCGCACAGGGGCAGGCTAATGAAAAACTGTTTTTT. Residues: CASSAQGQANEKLFF. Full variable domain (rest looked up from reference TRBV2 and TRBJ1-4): EPEVTQTPSHQVTQMGQEVILRCVPISNHLYFYWYRQILGQKVEFLVSFYNNEISEKSEIFDDQFSVERPDGSNFTLKIRSTKLEDSAMYFCASSAQGQANEKLFFGSGTQLSVL.

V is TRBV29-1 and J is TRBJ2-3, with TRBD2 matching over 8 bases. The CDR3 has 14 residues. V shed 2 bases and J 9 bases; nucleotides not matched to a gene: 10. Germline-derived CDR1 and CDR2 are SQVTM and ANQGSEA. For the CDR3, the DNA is TGCAGCGTTGAACCTAGCCGGGGGGGACGCACGCAGTATTTT. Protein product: CSVEPSRGGRTQYF.

The CDR3 loop is CASSPFNTVAPGELFF. In DNA form, the CDR3 reads TGTGCCAGCAGCCCCTTTAACACCGTAGCCCCCGGGGAGCTGTTTTTT. This sequence joins TRBV7-2 and TRBJ2-2; unclear D gene. Deletions cut 5 bases from V and 6 bases from J, with 19 bases between. This CDR3 spans 16 amino acids. Germline CDR1 reads SGHTA; CDR2 reads FQGNSA. The full variable domain, in which reference TRBV7-2 and TRBJ2-2 provide the parts outside the CDR3, is GAGVSQSPSNKVTEKGKDVELRCDPISGHTALYWYRQSLGQGLEFLIYFQGNSAPDKSGLPSDRFSAERTGGSVSTLTIQRTQQEDSAVYLCASSPFNTVAPGELFFGEGSRLTVL.

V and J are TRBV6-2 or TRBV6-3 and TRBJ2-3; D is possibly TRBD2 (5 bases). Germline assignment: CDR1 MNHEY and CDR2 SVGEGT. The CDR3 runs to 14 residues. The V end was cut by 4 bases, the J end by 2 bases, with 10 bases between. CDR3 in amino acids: CASSWGDITDTQYF. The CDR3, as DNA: TGTGCCAGCAGTTGGGGAGATATCACAGATACGCAGTATTTT.

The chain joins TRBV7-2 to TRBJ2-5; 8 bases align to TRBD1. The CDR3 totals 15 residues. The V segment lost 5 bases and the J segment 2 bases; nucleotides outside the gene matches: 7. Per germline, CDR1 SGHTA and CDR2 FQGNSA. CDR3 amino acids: CASSPYYRGQETQYF. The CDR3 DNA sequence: TGTGCCAGCAGCCCATATTACAGGGGGCAAGAGACCCAGTACTTC.